A selection of T cell receptor beta chains follows, all from one sample in a study of blood T cell repertoires in COVID-19. The assay was immunoSEQ multiplex PCR, and TCRdb's table has in-frame clones only and misses some. The sample includes 200,000 to 250,000 clones, about 85% of them seen just once. The sequencing input was PBMCs or T cells enriched from blood (not recorded which). The source of these receptors is a young woman who had recovered from COVID-19. CDR3s include the opening cysteine and the closing phenylalanine or tryptophan. A D gene is named only where the DNA matches it firmly. Clone size is shown for a subset of rows, as once, few, many or a class of expanded clone.

.	14	TRBV9	TRBJ1-1	once	CASSVSPEYTEAFF	TGTGCCAGCAGCGTATCTCCGGAGTACACTGAAGCTTTCTTT
.	17	TRBV12-2	TRBJ1-6	.	CASRLGGQEFYNSPLHF	TGTGCAAGTCGCTTAGGTGGACAGGAGTTCTATAATTCACCCCTCCACTTT
.	16	TRBV7-2	TRBJ1-5	.	CASSLAWGGFNQPQHF	TGTGCCAGCAGCTTAGCGTGGGGGGGCTTTAATCAGCCCCAGCATTTT
TRBD2	14	TRBV19	TRBJ2-3	.	CASSTTSGTDTQYF	TGTGCCAGTAGTACGACTAGCGGCACAGATACGCAGTATTTT
TRBD1	20	TRBV4-3	TRBJ2-4	.	CASSQDWAAPGQLAKNIQYF	TGCGCCAGCAGCCAAGATTGGGCGGCTCCGGGACAGTTAGCCAAAAACATTCAGTACTTC
TRBD1	14	TRBV9	TRBJ1-1	.	CASSVGRGEYEAFF	TGTGCCAGCAGCGTAGGCAGGGGGGAATATGAAGCTTTCTTT
TRBD2	14	TRBV6-2/TRBV6-3	TRBJ2-5	.	CASSTRTRGETQYF	TGTGCCAGCAGTACCCGGACTAGAGGGGAGACCCAGTACTTC
TRBD1	14	TRBV2	TRBJ2-7	.	CASRAGTDSYEQYF	TGTGCCAGCAGGGCCGGGACAGACTCCTACGAGCAGTACTTC
.	12	TRBV27	TRBJ1-1	.	CASSAGRTEAFF	TGTGCCAGCAGTGCAGGGCGGACTGAAGCTTTCTTT
.	14	TRBV15	TRBJ1-3	.	CATSRTFSGNTIYF	TGTGCCACCAGCAGGACATTTTCTGGAAACACCATATATTTT
.	14	TRBV5-4	TRBJ2-7	few	CASSLVGSSYEQYF	TGTGCCAGCAGCTTGGTGGGGAGCTCCTACGAGCAGTACTTC
TRBD1	14	TRBV4-1	TRBJ2-7	.	CASSQTGTAYEQYF	TGCGCCAGCAGCCAGACCGGGACAGCCTACGAGCAGTACTTC
TRBD2	17	TRBV7-8	TRBJ2-2	.	CASSLEASGGATGELFF	TGTGCCAGCAGCTTAGAGGCTAGCGGGGGGGCCACCGGGGAGCTGTTTTTT
.	14	TRBV6-2/TRBV6-3	TRBJ1-2	.	CASSYGGSNYGYTF	TGTGCCAGCAGTTACGGCGGCTCTAACTATGGCTACACCTTC
.	16	TRBV3-1/TRBV3-2	TRBJ1-4	.	CASSQGRQALNEKLFF	TGTGCCAGCAGCCAAGGACGACAGGCTCTTAATGAAAAACTGTTTTTT
TRBD1	16	TRBV6-1	TRBJ2-7	.	CASSDIRGRSAYEQYF	TGTGCCAGCAGTGACATCAGGGGGCGGTCGGCCTACGAGCAGTACTTC
TRBD2	15	TRBV9	TRBJ2-7	.	CASSRISGNSYEQYF	TGTGCCAGCAGCCGAATTAGCGGGAACTCCTACGAGCAGTACTTC
.	15	TRBV4-3	TRBJ2-3	.	CASSQAGLDTDTQYF	TGCGCCAGCAGCCAAGCAGGGTTGGACACAGATACGCAGTATTTT
.	12	TRBV2	TRBJ1-2	.	CARTATNYGYTF	TGTGCCAGGACAGCGACTAACTATGGCTACACCTTC
TRBD1	17	TRBV5-1	TRBJ1-5	.	CASSLGGTDYSNQPQHF	TGCGCCAGCAGCTTGGGGGGGACAGATTATAGCAATCAGCCCCAGCATTTT
.	16	TRBV2	TRBJ2-2	.	CASSVGGRPNTGELFF	TGTGCCAGCAGTGTCGGAGGTAGACCGAACACCGGGGAGCTGTTTTTT
.	13	TRBV4-1	TRBJ2-5	.	CASSQRGGETQYF	TGCGCCAGCAGCCAGAGGGGGGGAGAGACCCAGTACTTC
.	16	TRBV4-3	TRBJ2-1	.	CASSQDRRSSYNEQFF	TGCGCCAGCAGCCAAGATAGACGGAGCTCCTACAATGAGCAGTTCTTC
.	15	TRBV6-2/TRBV6-3	TRBJ1-2	.	CASSYADRTNYGYTF	TGTGCCAGCAGTTACGCCGACAGGACTAACTATGGCTACACCTTC
TRBD1	15	TRBV10-3	TRBJ1-2	.	CAISESGQGLNGYTF	TGTGCCATCAGTGAGTCGGGACAGGGTTTGAATGGCTACACCTTC
.	14	TRBV7-6	TRBJ2-2	.	CASSLGGQPRELFF	TGTGCCAGCAGCTTAGGGGGCCAGCCCCGGGAGCTGTTTTTT
.	16	TRBV18	TRBJ2-3	.	CASSPPATTSTDTQYF	TGTGCCAGCTCACCACCTGCTACTACTAGCACAGATACGCAGTATTTT
.	21	TRBV18	TRBJ1-2	few	CASSPRTPGGVGFQLNYGYTF	TGTGCCAGCTCACCACGGACCCCCGGGGGGGTTGGTTTTCAACTTAACTATGGCTACACCTTC
TRBD1	14	TRBV4-1	TRBJ1-4	once	CASSQGTGAEKLFF	TGCGCCAGCAGCCAAGGGACAGGGGCGGAAAAACTGTTTTTT
.	12	TRBV13	TRBJ2-1	.	CASSLVYNEQFF	TGTGCCAGCAGCTTAGTATACAATGAGCAGTTCTTC
.	12	TRBV12-3/TRBV12-4	TRBJ1-5	.	CASSLLEQPQHF	TGTGCCAGCAGTTTACTGGAGCAGCCCCAGCATTTT
.	19	TRBV5-1	TRBJ1-6	once	CASSLGRRVQGRNNSPLHF	TGCGCCAGCAGCTTAGGGCGTAGGGTACAGGGCCGGAATAATTCACCCCTCCACTTT
TRBD2	15	TRBV7-3	TRBJ2-1	.	CASSFQASGVYEQFF	TGTGCCAGCAGCTTTCAGGCTAGCGGGGTCTATGAGCAGTTCTTC
.	11	TRBV5-8	TRBJ2-7	.	CASSINYEQYF	TGTGCCAGCAGCATCAACTACGAGCAGTACTTC
TRBD1	16	TRBV7-6	TRBJ1-3	.	CASSLVAGTGRNTIYF	TGTGCCAGCAGCTTAGTGGCCGGGACAGGGAGAAACACCATATATTTT
.	15	TRBV4-1	TRBJ1-4	.	CASSQVAIPGEKLFF	TGCGCCAGCAGCCAAGTTGCCATCCCGGGGGAAAAACTGTTTTTT
TRBD1	15	TRBV7-2	TRBJ2-7	.	CASSLEGQSSYEQYF	TGTGCCAGCAGCTTAGAGGGACAGAGCTCCTACGAGCAGTACTTC
TRBD1	17	TRBV6-1	TRBJ1-3	.	CASSAYDRANSGNTIYF	TGTGCCAGCAGTGCTTATGACAGGGCGAACTCTGGAAACACCATATATTTT
.	14	TRBV6-5	TRBJ1-5	.	CATSRGINNQPQHF	TGTGCCACGAGTCGGGGTATAAACAATCAGCCCCAGCATTTT
.	16	TRBV4-3	TRBJ1-2	.	CASSQAVGGPNYGYTF	TGCGCCAGCAGCCAAGCAGTGGGAGGGCCTAACTATGGCTACACCTTC
.	16	TRBV11-3	TRBJ2-1	.	CASSLVSGGGYNEQFF	TGTGCCAGCAGCTTAGTGTCGGGGGGCGGCTACAATGAGCAGTTCTTC
.	17	TRBV21-1	TRBJ1-2	.	CASSEKGDSEGNYGYTF	TGTGCCAGCAGCGAAAAGGGGGACAGTGAGGGGAACTATGGCTACACCTTC
.	13	TRBV12-3/TRBV12-4	TRBJ1-1	.	CASSFFPGSEAFF	TGTGCCAGCAGTTTTTTCCCAGGCAGTGAAGCTTTCTTT
.	14	TRBV6-2/TRBV6-3	TRBJ1-5	.	CASSQTGFNQPQHF	TGTGCCAGCAGTCAGACAGGATTCAATCAGCCCCAGCATTTT
TRBD1	12	TRBV10-3	TRBJ2-1	few	CAIGTGHNEQFF	TGTGCCATCGGGACAGGTCACAATGAGCAGTTCTTC
.	14	TRBV10-2	TRBJ2-5	.	CASSVGLYQETQYF	TGCGCCAGCAGTGTGGGCCTGTACCAAGAGACCCAGTACTTC
.	13	TRBV27	TRBJ1-3	.	CASSAGVGNTIYF	TGTGCCAGCAGCGCAGGGGTAGGAAACACCATATATTTT
.	13	TRBV7-9	TRBJ1-1	.	CASSTAKNTEAFF	TGTGCCAGCAGCACCGCTAAGAACACTGAAGCTTTCTTT
.	15	TRBV2	TRBJ1-3	once	CASSEGQGFGNTIYF	TGTGCCAGCAGTGAAGGGCAGGGATTTGGAAACACCATATATTTT
.	16	TRBV7-2	TRBJ1-3	few	CASSLVQGMLGNTIYF	TGTGCCAGCAGCTTAGTACAGGGAATGCTTGGAAACACCATATATTTT
.	14	TRBV2	TRBJ2-2	.	CASNRQQDSGELFF	TGTGCCAGCAATCGACAGCAGGACAGCGGGGAGCTGTTTTTT
.	14	TRBV5-1	TRBJ1-5	.	CASSLDGSNQPQHF	TGCGCCAGCAGCTTGGACGGTAGCAATCAGCCCCAGCATTTT